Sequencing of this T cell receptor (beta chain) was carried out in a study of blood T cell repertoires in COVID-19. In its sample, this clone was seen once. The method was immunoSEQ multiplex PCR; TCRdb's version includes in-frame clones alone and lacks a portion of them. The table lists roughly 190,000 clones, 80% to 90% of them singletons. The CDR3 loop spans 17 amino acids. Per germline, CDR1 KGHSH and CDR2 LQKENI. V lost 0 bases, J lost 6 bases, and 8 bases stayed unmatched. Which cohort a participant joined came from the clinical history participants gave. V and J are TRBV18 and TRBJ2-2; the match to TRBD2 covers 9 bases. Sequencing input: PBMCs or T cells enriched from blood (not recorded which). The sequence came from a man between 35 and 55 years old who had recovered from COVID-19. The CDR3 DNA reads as TGTGCCAGCTCACCACCTTTCTTAGCGGGAGTAGCCGGGGAGCTGTTTTTT. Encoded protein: CASSPPFLAGVAGELFF.